This T cell receptor beta chain was recorded in a study of T cells in Graves' hyperthyroidism and ophthalmopathy. The V gene end was trimmed by 2 bases and the J gene end by 4 bases; junction bases not matched to a gene: 4. The CDR3 totals 14 residues. Per germline, CDR1 MNHEY and CDR2 SVGAGI. Template material for amplifying TCR beta CDR3 regions consisted of RNA transcripts. Primed by the HTBI set, a first-round RT-PCR was run on the TCR CDR3. Each CDR3 protein gets one entry after TCRdb re-called the multiplex PCR reads with MiXCR. Among over 500,000 distinct CDR3 sequences listed, over 45% were seen once.

Material for sequencing was peripheral blood or thyroid tissue (not recorded which). J is TRBJ2-7 and V is TRBV6-5, with 8 bases matching TRBD2. The TCR comes from an adult woman with Graves' disease, either hyperthyroidism or ophthalmopathy (not recorded which). CDR3 sequence reads: CASSYNGGEYEQYF. In DNA, the CDR3 is TGTGCCAGCAGTTACAACGGGGGGGAGTACGAGCAGTACTTC.